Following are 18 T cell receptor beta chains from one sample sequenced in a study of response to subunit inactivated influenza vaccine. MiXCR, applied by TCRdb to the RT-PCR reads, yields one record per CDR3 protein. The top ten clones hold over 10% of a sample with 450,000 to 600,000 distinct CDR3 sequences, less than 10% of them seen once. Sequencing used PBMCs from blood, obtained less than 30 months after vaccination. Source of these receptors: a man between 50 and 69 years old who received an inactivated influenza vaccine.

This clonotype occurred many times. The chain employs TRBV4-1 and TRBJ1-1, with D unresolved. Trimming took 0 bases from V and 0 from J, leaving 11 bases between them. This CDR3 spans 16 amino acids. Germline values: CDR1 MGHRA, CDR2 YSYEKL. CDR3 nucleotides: TGCGCCAGCAGCCAAGATTTGCGGTACATGAACACTGAAGCTTTCTTT. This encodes CASSQDLRYMNTEAFF.

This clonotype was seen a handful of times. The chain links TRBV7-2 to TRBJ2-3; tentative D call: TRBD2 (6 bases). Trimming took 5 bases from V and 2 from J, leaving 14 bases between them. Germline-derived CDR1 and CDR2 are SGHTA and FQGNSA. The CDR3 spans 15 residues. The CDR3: CASSPKAGLTDTQYF. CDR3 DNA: TGTGCCAGCAGCCCTAAGGCGGGGCTCACAGATACGCAGTATTTT.

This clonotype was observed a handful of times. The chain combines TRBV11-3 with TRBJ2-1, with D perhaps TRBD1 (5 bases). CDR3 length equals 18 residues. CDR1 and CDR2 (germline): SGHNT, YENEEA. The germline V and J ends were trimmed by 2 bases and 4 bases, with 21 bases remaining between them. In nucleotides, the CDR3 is TGTGCCAGCAGCTTATCGATAGGGGCGGCGGAACATTACAATGAGCAGTTCTTC. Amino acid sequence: CASSLSIGAAEHYNEQFF.

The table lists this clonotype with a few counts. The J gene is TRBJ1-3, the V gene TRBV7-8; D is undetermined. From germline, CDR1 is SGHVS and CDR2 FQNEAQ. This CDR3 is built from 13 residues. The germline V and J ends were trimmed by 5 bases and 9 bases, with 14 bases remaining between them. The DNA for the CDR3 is TGTGCCAGCAGCCCCCGACCTGGAGTCACCATATATTTT. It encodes CASSPRPGVTIYF.

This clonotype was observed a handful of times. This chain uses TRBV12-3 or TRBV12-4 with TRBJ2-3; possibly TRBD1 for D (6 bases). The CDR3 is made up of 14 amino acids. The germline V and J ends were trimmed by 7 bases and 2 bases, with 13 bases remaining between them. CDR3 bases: TGTGCCAGCAATCCGGGACACCTCACAGATACGCAGTATTTT. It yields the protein CASNPGHLTDTQYF.

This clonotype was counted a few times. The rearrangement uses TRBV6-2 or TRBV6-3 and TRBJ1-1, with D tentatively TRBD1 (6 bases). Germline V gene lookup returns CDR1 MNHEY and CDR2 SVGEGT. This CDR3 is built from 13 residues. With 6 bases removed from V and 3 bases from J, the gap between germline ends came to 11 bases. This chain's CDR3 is CASRDRRDTEAFF. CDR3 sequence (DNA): TGTGCCAGCAGGGACAGAAGAGACACTGAAGCTTTCTTT.

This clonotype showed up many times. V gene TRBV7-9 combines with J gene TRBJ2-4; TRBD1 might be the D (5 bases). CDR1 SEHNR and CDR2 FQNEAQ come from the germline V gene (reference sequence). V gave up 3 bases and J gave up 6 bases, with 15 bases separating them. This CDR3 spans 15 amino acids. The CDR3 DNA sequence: TGTGCCAGCAGCTTCGGTGGCCAGGGTTCAAACATTCAGTACTTC. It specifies CASSFGGQGSNIQYF.

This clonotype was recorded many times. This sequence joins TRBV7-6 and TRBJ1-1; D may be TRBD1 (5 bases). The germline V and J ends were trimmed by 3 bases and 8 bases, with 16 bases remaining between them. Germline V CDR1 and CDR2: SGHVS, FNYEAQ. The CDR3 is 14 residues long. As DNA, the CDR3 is TGTGCCAGCAGCTTTCAGGGATTCCCTTCGGAAGCTTTCTTT. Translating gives CASSFQGFPSEAFF.

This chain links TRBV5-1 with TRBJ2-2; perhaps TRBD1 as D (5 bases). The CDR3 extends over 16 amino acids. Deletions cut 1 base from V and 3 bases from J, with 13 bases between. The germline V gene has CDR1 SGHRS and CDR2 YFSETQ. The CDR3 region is CASSLSTGPDTGELFF. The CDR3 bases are TGCGCCAGCAGCTTGAGTACAGGCCCGGACACCGGGGAGCTGTTTTTT.

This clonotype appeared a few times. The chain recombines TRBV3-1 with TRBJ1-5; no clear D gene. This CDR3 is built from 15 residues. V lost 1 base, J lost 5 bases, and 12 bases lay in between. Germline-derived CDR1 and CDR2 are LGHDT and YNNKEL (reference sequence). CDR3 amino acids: CASSQAPSADQPQHF. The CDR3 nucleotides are TGTGCCAGCAGCCAAGCCCCTTCAGCAGATCAGCCCCAGCATTTT.

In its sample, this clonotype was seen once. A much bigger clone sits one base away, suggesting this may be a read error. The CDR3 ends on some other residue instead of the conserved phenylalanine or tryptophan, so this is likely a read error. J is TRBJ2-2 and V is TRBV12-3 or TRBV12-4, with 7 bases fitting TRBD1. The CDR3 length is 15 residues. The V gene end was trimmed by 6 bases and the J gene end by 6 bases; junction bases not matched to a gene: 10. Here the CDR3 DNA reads TGTGCCAGCAGCTCCGGGACAGAGTTTTCCGGGGAGCTGTTTTCT. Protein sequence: CASSSGTEFSGELFS.

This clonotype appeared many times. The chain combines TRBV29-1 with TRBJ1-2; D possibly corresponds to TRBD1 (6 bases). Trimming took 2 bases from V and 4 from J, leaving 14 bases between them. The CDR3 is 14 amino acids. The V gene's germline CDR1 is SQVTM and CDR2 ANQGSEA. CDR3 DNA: TGCAGCGTTGAAAGGGGGACACTCCCCTATGGCTACACCTTC. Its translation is CSVERGTLPYGYTF.

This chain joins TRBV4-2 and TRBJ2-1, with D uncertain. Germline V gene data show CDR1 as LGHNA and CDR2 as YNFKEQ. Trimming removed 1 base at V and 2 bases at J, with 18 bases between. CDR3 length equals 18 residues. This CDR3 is CASSQGGLYDAAYNEQFF. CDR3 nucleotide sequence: TGTGCCAGCAGCCAAGGAGGTCTATACGATGCCGCCTACAATGAGCAGTTCTTC.

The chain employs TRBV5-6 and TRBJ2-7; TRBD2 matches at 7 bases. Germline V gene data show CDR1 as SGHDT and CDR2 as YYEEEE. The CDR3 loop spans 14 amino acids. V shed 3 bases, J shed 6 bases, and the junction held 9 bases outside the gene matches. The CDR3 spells CASSYMAGVSEQYF. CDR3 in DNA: TGTGCCAGCAGCTACATGGCGGGGGTCTCCGAGCAGTACTTC.

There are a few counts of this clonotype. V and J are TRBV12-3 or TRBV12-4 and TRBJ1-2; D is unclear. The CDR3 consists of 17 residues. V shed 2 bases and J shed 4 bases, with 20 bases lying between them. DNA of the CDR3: TGTGCCAGCAGTTTATTTCTAGAAGGTGAGGCTGGCTATGGCTACACCTTC. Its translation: CASSLFLEGEAGYGYTF.

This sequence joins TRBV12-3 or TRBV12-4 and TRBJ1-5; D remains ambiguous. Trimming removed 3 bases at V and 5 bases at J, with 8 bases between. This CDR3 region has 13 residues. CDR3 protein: CASSFSGDQPQHF. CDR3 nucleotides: TGTGCCAGCAGTTTTTCAGGCGATCAGCCCCAGCATTTT.

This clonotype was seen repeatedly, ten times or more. CDR3 residues: CASSPPTGANVLTF. The CDR3 DNA follows: TGTGCCAGCTCACCACCCACAGGGGCCAACGTCCTGACTTTC. V is TRBV18 and J is TRBJ2-6; the D is unclear. Trimming removed 0 bases at V and 4 bases at J, with 4 bases between. This CDR3 has 14 amino acids. The germline CDR1 and CDR2 sequences are KGHSH and LQKENI.

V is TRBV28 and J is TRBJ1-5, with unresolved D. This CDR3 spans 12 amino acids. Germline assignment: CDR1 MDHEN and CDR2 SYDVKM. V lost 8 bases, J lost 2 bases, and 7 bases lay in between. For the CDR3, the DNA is TGTGCCAGCGTCGTGGGCAATCAGCCCCAGCATTTT. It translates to CASVVGNQPQHF.